This is a list of T cell receptor beta chains from one sample in a study of OX40 agonist ivuxolimab in advanced cancers. Sequencing used immunoSEQ multiplex PCR; TCRdb keeps in-frame clones, though not all of them. Among some 70,000 clones listed, 70% to 90% were seen once. The sequencing used CD4+ or CD8+ T cells sorted from blood, collected in a trial of the OX40 agonist ivuxolimab. These receptors all stem from an adult with an advanced solid tumor such as melanoma, head and neck, liver or kidney cancer. Both conserved end residues are part of each CDR3. A D gene is named only where the DNA matches it firmly. Clone size is stated in some rows and not others, as once, few, many or a class when expanded.

D	J	size	V	DNA	CDR3
NA	TRBJ2-5	NA	TRBV30	TGTGCCTGGAGTGACGGGGCCGAGACCCAGTACTTC	CAWSDGAETQYF
NA	TRBJ2-1	once	TRBV27	TGTGCCAGCAGACTGAGGACCGGGGCGGAGCAGTTCTTC	CASRLRTGAEQFF
NA	TRBJ2-7	NA	TRBV5-1	TGCGCCAGCAGCGCCCGGGGCCTCTCCTACGAGCAGTACTTC	CASSARGLSYEQYF
TRBD2	TRBJ2-1	once	TRBV19	TGTGCCAGTAGTATTATAGGGGAGGGGTACAATGAGCAGTTCTTC	CASSIIGEGYNEQFF
NA	TRBJ2-7	NA	TRBV2	TGTGCCAGCAGTGAATCCAGGGCTTCCTACGAGCAGTACTTC	CASSESRASYEQYF
TRBD1	TRBJ2-3	NA	TRBV4-2	TGTGCCAGCAGCCAAGAGGCCGGGACAGGGCGGAATACGCAGTATTTT	CASSQEAGTGRNTQYF
NA	TRBJ1-2	NA	TRBV19	TGTGCCAGTACCGACCGGGACGGGGGCTATGGCTACACCTTC	CASTDRDGGYGYTF
NA	TRBJ2-7	once	TRBV9	TGTGCCAGCAGCGCCGGGTCCTCAGGGGAACCCTCGGACGAGCAGTACTTC	CASSAGSSGEPSDEQYF
NA	TRBJ2-7	few	TRBV7-2	TGTGCCAGCAGCTTAGGCGGGACAGCCATCTACGAGCAGTACTTC	CASSLGGTAIYEQYF
TRBD1	TRBJ1-2	NA	TRBV7-2	TGTGCCAGCACTACAGGACAGGGAGCTAACTATGGCTACACCTTC	CASTTGQGANYGYTF
TRBD1	TRBJ2-5	NA	TRBV9	TGTGCCAGCAGCGTAGCCCGGGACAGCTGGGAGACCCAGTACTTC	CASSVARDSWETQYF
TRBD1	TRBJ2-2	few	TRBV28	TGTGCCAGCAGCCCAAGTTTTGGGACAGGGGTCGGGGAGCTGTTTTTT	CASSPSFGTGVGELFF
NA	TRBJ2-7	NA	TRBV7-9	TGTGCCAGCAGCTTAGAACGGATCGAGCAGTACTTC	CASSLERIEQYF
NA	TRBJ2-1	NA	TRBV5-1	TGCGCCAGCAGCTTGGGGGACCGCTTTCCGGGTGAGCAGTTCTTC	CASSLGDRFPGEQFF
NA	TRBJ1-1	NA	TRBV2	TGTGCCAGTGGGTGGGGGGCTTGGACTGAAGCTTTCTTT	CASGWGAWTEAFF
TRBD1	TRBJ1-5	NA	TRBV9	TGTGCCAGCAGCGAGGGAGGGGGCGAGCCCCAGCATTTT	CASSEGGGEPQHF
NA	TRBJ1-2	NA	TRBV4-1	TGCGCCAGCAGCCAAGAACTCGCTTTAGGGACGCATGGCTACACCTTC	CASSQELALGTHGYTF
TRBD1	TRBJ2-2	NA	TRBV5-6	TGTGCCAGCAGTAGACTCGACAGGGTGGGGACCGGGGAGCTGTTTTTT	CASSRLDRVGTGELFF
TRBD2	TRBJ2-4	once	TRBV28	TGTGCCAGCAGACCCGGGGGGGGCCAAGCCAAAAACATTCAGTACTTC	CASRPGGGQAKNIQYF
TRBD2	TRBJ2-3	NA	TRBV5-1	TGCGCCAGCAGCTCCCGACCGGGACTAGCGGGGGACCTTAGCACAGATACGCAGTATTTT	CASSSRPGLAGDLSTDTQYF
NA	TRBJ1-5	NA	TRBV5-5	TGTGCCAGCAGCTTGGAGCCTCAAAGTCAGCCCCAGCATTTT	CASSLEPQSQPQHF
TRBD2	TRBJ2-1	NA	TRBV27	TGTGCCAGCAGTCCGGGACTAGCGGGGGACAATGAGCAGTTCTTC	CASSPGLAGDNEQFF
TRBD2	TRBJ2-4	once	TRBV7-2	TGTGCCAGCAGCTTGGGGGGGAACATTCAGTACTTC	CASSLGGNIQYF
TRBD1	TRBJ1-4	NA	TRBV14	TGTGCCAGCAGCCAACGACAGGGGGCCGGGGAAAAACTGTTTTTT	CASSQRQGAGEKLFF
NA	TRBJ1-1	NA	TRBV11-1	TGTGCCAGCAACGACAAGCGCGGCACTGAAGCTTTCTTT	CASNDKRGTEAFF
NA	TRBJ1-3	few	TRBV5-5	TGTGCCAGCAGCTTGGGACAAAGGGGAAACACCATATATTTT	CASSLGQRGNTIYF
NA	TRBJ1-1	NA	TRBV18	TGTGCCAGCTCCTCGACAGGACTCACTGAAGCTTTCTTT	CASSSTGLTEAFF
NA	TRBJ2-3	few	TRBV7-9	TGTGCCAGCAGCTTAATAGGAGATACGCAGTATTTT	CASSLIGDTQYF
NA	TRBJ1-2	NA	TRBV21-1	TGTGCCAGCAGCAAAGTCCCACCGTGGCAGGGCTGGGGCTACACCTTC	CASSKVPPWQGWGYTF
TRBD2	TRBJ2-1	NA	TRBV5-6	TGTGCCAGCAGCTTAGCGGGAGGAGCCCACAATGAGCAGTTCTTC	CASSLAGGAHNEQFF
NA	TRBJ2-1	NA	TRBV19	TGTGCCAGTAGTAGCCCTGGCGGGGTGTCCTACAATGAGCAGTTCTTC	CASSSPGGVSYNEQFF
NA	TRBJ2-3	NA	TRBV7-8	TGTGCCAGCAGAGACGTGGGGGGTCCCGATACGCAGTATTTT	CASRDVGGPDTQYF
NA	TRBJ2-7	NA	TRBV7-2	TGTGCCAGCAGCTTACAACCCATTTTCTACGAGCAGTACTTC	CASSLQPIFYEQYF
NA	TRBJ2-7	NA	TRBV6-5	TGTGCCAGCAGTTACAGGGCAGGGGAAGAGCAGTACTTC	CASSYRAGEEQYF
NA	TRBJ1-2	NA	TRBV15	TGTGCCACCAGCAGAGGACGACAAGTAAAACGAGGCTACACCTTC	CATSRGRQVKRGYTF
NA	TRBJ2-5	NA	TRBV7-6	TGTGCCAGCAGCTTAGGTCGAAACAAGGGCGTAGGGACCCAGTACTTC	CASSLGRNKGVGTQYF
TRBD2	TRBJ2-1	NA	TRBV7-9	TGTGCCAGCAGCTTGGTAGAGGCTAGCGGGGGGAATGAGCAGTTCTTC	CASSLVEASGGNEQFF
NA	TRBJ2-3	NA	TRBV21-1	TGTGCCAGCAGCAACCGGGACCGTGAGAGTTCAGATACGCAGTATTTT	CASSNRDRESSDTQYF
NA	TRBJ1-2	NA	TRBV12-5	TGTGCTAGTGGTCCCCGGGAAGGGTGGGGCTACACCTTC	CASGPREGWGYTF
NA	TRBJ1-6	NA	TRBV6-5	TGTGCCAGCAGCCTCGATTTAAAAAATTCACCCCTCCACTTT	CASSLDLKNSPLHF
NA	TRBJ2-2	once	TRBV13	TGTGCCAGCAGGCCCGCGACAGAGAACACCGGGGAGCTGTTTTTT	CASRPATENTGELFF
NA	TRBJ1-4	NA	TRBV6-1	TGTGCCAGCAGTCCGCCGGGACGGATGAATGAAAAACTGTTTTTT	CASSPPGRMNEKLFF
TRBD2	TRBJ2-5	NA	TRBV5-1	TGCGCCAGCAGCTTGGGTGCTAGCGGGGGGGAGACCCAGTACTTC	CASSLGASGGETQYF
TRBD2	TRBJ2-5	NA	TRBV7-2	TGTGCCAGCAGCCCCGGACTAGTTGAGACCCAGTACTTC	CASSPGLVETQYF
TRBD2	TRBJ2-5	NA	TRBV2	TGTGCCAGCAGCGGGGGGGTAAAGGCCCAGTACTTC	CASSGGVKAQYF
TRBD1	TRBJ1-3	NA	TRBV5-4	TGTGCCAGCAGCTCACAGGGGACTGGAAACACCATATATTTT	CASSSQGTGNTIYF